This T cell receptor (beta chain) is from a study of blood T cell repertoires in COVID-19. On the study more broadly: The United States, Italy and Spain provided the acute and convalescent COVID-19 samples.

The CDR3 has 13 residues if both end residues are counted. The germline V gene has CDR1 SGHNT and CDR2 YENEEA. As handled by the study authors: From reference gene primer amplification, estimates of nucleated cell counts were derived. Clones were sequenced by immunoSEQ multiplex PCR, and TCRdb holds only the in-frame ones, with some missing. V and J calls and clone size follow that table, whereas D and trimming were derived from the DNA. This repertoire shows some 67,000 clones, more than 75% found once; its top ten account for 5% to 6.5%. In the case of this clone: Given the absence of the conserved phenylalanine or tryptophan at the CDR3 end, a read error is likely. The DNA is omitted, as the CDR3 cannot be located on it reliably, and the CDR3 follows TCRdb's listing.

The sample comprised peripheral blood. The clonotype comes from a middle-aged man with active COVID-19. This chain links TRBV11-3 with TRBJ2-4; the D call TRBD2 from the table was never checked on the DNA. The CDR3 is CASSLDQTSGPVY.